This entry lists 2 T cell receptor beta chains sequenced from one sample in a study of T-cell memory formation after mild COVID-19. A single record per CDR3 protein comes from TCRdb applying MiXCR to the 5' RACE reads. The sample holds around 220,000 distinct CDR3 sequences, roughly 17% seen once. The material sequenced was PBMCs or a T cell subset sorted from them (not recorded which). Every receptor here comes from a man aged 18 to 29 who had mild COVID-19 (a few samples of this study predate the infection). Cell type and time point are not known.

The chain uses TRBV20-1 and TRBJ2-3; D unresolved. Germline-derived CDR1 and CDR2 are DFQATT and SNEGSKA (reference sequence). V was pared by 5 bases and J by 6 bases, with 15 bases between. This CDR3 region has 13 residues. CDR3 sequence reads: CSASPDPVDTQYF. DNA of the CDR3: TGCAGTGCTTCACCAGACCCAGTCGATACGCAGTATTTT.

This clonotype was observed many times. V gene TRBV4-3 combines with J gene TRBJ2-3, with 7 positions matching TRBD2. The germline V gene encodes CDR1 LGHNA and CDR2 YSLEER. This CDR3 contains 14 residues. The J segment lost 6 bases and the V segment lost 4 bases, leaving 7 bases of the junction unmatched. CDR3 in DNA: TGCGCCAGCAGCCGGGGGGGTGTTAGGGATACGCAGTATTTT. It is translated as CASSRGGVRDTQYF.